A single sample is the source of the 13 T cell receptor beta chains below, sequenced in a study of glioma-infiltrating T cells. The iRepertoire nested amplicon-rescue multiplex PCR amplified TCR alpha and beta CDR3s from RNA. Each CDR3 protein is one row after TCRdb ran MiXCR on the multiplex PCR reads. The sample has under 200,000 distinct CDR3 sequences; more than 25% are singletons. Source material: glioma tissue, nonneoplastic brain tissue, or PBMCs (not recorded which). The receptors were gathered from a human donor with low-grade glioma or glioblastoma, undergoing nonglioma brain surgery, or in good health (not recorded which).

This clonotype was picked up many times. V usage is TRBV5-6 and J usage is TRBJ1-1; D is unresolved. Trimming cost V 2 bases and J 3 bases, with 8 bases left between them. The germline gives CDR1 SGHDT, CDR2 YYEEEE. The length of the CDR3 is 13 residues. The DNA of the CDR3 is TGTGCCAGCAGCTTATCCGGGGACACTGAAGCTTTCTTT. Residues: CASSLSGDTEAFF.

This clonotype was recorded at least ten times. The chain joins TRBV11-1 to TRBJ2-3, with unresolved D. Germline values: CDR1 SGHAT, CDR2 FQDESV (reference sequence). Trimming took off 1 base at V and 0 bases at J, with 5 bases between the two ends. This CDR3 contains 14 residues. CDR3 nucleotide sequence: TGTGCCAGCAGCTTAGGAATTAGCACAGATACGCAGTATTTT. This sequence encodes CASSLGISTDTQYF.

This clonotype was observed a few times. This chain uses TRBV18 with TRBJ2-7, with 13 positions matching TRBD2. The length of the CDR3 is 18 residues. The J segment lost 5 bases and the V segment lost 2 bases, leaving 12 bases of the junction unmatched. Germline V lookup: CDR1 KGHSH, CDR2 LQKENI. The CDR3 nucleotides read TGTGCCAGCTCACCAGCTGTCGGACTAGCGGGAGTGGACCACGAGCAGTACTTC. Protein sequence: CASSPAVGLAGVDHEQYF.

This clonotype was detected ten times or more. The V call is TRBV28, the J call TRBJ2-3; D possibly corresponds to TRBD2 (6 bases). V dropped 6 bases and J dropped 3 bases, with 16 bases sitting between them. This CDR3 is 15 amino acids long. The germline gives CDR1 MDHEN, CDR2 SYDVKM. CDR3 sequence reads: CASSPGGIRTDTQYF. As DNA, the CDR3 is TGTGCCAGCAGCCCAGGCGGGATCAGGACAGATACGCAGTATTTT.

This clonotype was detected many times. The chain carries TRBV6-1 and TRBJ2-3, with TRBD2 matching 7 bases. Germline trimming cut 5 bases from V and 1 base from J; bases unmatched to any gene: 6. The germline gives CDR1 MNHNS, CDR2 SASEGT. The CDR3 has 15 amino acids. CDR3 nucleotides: TGTGCCAGCAGTTTACTAGCGAGCGGCACAGATACGCAGTATTTT. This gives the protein CASSLLASGTDTQYF.

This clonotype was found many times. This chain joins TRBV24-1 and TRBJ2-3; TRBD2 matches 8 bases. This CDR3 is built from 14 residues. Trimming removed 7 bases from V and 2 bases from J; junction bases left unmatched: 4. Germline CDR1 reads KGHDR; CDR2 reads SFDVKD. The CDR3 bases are TGTGCCACCAGCGGGCGGGAGGCCACAGATACGCAGTATTTT. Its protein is CATSGREATDTQYF.

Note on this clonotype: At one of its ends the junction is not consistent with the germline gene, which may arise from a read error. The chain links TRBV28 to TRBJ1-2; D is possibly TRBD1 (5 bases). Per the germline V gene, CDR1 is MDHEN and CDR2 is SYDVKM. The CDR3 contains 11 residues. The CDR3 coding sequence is TGTGCTAGCAACAACAGGTGTGGCTACACCTTC. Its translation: CASNNRCGYTF.

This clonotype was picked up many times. The CDR3, as DNA: TGCAGTGCTAGAGATCAACCGGGACTAGCGGGAGGGCAGTCATCTCCGGGGGAGCAGTACTTC. Translating it yields CSARDQPGLAGGQSSPGEQYF. The rearrangement joins TRBV20-1 to TRBJ2-7; 16 bases line up with TRBD2. With 0 bases clipped from V and 7 bases from J, the junction kept 21 bases outside the gene matches. Germline V gives CDR1 DFQATT, CDR2 SNEGSKA (reference sequence). The CDR3 loop spans 21 amino acids.

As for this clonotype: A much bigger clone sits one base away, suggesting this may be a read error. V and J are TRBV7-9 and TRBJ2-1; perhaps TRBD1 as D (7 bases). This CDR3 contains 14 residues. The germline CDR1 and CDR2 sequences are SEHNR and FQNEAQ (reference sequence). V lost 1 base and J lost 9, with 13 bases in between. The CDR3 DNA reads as TGTGCCAGCAGCTTAGGTTCAGGGGGGAGTGAGCAGTTCTTC. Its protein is CASSLGSGGSEQFF.

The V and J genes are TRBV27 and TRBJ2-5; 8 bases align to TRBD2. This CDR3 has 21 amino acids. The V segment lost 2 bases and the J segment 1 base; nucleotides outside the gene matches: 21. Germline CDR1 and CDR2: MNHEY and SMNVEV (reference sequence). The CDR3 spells CASSLIHSWAGGPPGQETQYF. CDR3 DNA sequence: TGTGCCAGCAGTTTAATACACTCTTGGGCGGGAGGACCTCCGGGCCAAGAGACCCAGTACTTC.

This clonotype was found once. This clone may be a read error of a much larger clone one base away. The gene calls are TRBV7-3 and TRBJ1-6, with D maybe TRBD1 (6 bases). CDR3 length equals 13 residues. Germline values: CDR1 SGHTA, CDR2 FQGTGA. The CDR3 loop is CASMDRDNSPLNF. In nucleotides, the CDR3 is TGTGCCAGCATGGACAGAGATAATTCACCCCTCAACTTT.

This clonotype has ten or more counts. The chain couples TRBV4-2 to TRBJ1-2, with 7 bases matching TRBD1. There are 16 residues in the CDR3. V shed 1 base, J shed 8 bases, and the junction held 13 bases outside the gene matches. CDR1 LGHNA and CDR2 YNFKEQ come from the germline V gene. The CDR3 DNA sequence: TGTGCCAGCAGCCAAGCCGGGCAGGGGGACGTTTGGGGCTACACCTTC. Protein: CASSQAGQGDVWGYTF.

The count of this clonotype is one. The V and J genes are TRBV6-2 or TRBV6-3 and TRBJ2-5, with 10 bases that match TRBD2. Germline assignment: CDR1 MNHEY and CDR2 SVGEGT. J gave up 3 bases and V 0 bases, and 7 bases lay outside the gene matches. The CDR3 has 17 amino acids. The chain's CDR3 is CASSYSGLAETKETQYF. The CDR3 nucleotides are TGTGCCAGCAGTTACTCCGGACTAGCGGAGACAAAAGAGACCCAGTACTTC.